This TCR beta chain was retrieved from a study of prognosis after radiotherapy for stage I lung cancer. CDR3 length: 14 residues. CDR1 and CDR2 (germline): SNHLY, FYNNEI. V trimming: 8 bases; J trimming: 4 bases; junction bases outside the gene matches: 10. Overall study results and limits: With medians of about 9,200 versus 6,500, unique TCR clone counts fell after stereotactic body radiation therapy.

By two-round multiplex PCR, the TCR beta CDR3 was amplified from genomic DNA. During first-round PCR, primers specific to each TRBV and TRBJ gene were used. Via MiXCR, TCRdb re-called the multiplex PCR reads, giving one row per CDR3 protein. Here the sample spans over 11,000 distinct CDR3 sequences, about 27% being singletons. On this clonotype: Its specificity is not known.

V is TRBV2 and J is TRBJ1-1, with 7 bases that match TRBD1. The material sequenced was PBMCs, taken before or after stereotactic body radiation therapy (not recorded which). This clonotype originated in a donor over 45 with non-small cell lung cancer. CDR3 sequence: CASPKGDRVTEAFF. The CDR3 nucleotides read TGTGCCAGCCCAAAAGGAGACAGGGTCACTGAAGCTTTCTTT.